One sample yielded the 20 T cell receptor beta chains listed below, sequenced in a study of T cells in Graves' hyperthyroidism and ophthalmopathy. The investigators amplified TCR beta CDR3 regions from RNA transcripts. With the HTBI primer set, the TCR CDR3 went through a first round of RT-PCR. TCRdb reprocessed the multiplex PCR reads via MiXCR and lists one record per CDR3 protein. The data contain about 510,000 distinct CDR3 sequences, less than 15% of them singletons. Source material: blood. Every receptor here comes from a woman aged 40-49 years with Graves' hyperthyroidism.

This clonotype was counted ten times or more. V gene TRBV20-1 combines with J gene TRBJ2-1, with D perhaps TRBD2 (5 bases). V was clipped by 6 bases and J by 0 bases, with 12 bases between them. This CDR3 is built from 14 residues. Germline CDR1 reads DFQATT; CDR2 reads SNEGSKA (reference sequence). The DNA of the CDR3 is TGCAGTGCAATTAGCGAATACTCCTACAATGAGCAGTTCTTC. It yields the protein CSAISEYSYNEQFF.

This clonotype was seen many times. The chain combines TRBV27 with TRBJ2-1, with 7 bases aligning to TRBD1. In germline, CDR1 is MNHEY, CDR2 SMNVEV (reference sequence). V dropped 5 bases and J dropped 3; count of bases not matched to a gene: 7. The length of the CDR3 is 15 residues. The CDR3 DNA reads TGTGCCAGCAGTAGCCCGAGACAGGGCTACAATGAGCAGTTCTTC. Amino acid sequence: CASSSPRQGYNEQFF.

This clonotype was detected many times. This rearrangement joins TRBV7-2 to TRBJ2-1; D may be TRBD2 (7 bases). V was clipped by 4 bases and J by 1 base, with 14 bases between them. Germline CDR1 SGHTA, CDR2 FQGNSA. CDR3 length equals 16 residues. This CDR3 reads CASSSGGGGSYNEQFF. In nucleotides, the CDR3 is TGTGCCAGCAGCTCCGGAGGGGGGGGGTCCTACAATGAGCAGTTCTTC.

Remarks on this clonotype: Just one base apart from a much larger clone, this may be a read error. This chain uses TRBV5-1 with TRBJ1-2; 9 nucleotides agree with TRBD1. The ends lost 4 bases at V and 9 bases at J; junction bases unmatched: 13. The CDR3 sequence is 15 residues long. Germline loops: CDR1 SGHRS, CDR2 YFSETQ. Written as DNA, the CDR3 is TGCGCCAGCAGCCTCCAGGGACAGGGCTCCTCTCGCTACACCTTC. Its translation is CASSLQGQGSSRYTF.

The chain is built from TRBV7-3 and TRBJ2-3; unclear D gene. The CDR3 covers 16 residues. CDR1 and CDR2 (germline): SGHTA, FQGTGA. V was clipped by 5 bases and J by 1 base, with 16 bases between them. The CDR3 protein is CASSPSSVVGTDTQYF. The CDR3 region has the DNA TGTGCCAGCAGCCCATCCTCGGTGGTGGGCACAGATACGCAGTATTTT.

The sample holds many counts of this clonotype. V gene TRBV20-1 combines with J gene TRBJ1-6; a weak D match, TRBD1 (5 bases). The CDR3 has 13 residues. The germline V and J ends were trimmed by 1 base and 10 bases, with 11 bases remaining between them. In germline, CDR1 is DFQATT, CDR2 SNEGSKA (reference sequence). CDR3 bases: TGCAGTGCTAGAGTCAGGGAGCAATCACCCCTCCACTTT. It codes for CSARVREQSPLHF.

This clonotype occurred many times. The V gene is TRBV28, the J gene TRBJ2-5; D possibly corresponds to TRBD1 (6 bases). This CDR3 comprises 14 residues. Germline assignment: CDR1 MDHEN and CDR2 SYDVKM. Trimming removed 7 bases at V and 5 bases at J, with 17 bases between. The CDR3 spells CASTPSGARETQYF. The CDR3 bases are TGTGCCAGCACCCCCTCAGGGGCGAGGGAGACCCAGTACTTC.

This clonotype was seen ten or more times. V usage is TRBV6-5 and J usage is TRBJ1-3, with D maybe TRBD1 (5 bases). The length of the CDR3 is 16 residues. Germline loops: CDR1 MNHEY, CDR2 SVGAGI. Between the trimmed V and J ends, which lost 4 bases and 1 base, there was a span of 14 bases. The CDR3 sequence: CASSWGRSLSGNTIYF. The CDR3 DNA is TGTGCCAGCAGTTGGGGACGCTCCTTATCTGGAAACACCATATATTTT.

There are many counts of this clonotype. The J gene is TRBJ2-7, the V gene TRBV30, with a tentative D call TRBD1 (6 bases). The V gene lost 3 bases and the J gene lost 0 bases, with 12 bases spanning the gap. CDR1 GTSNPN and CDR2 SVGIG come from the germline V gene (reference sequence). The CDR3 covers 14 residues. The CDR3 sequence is CAWRPWDISYEQYF. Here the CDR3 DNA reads TGTGCCTGGAGACCCTGGGACATCTCCTACGAGCAGTACTTC.

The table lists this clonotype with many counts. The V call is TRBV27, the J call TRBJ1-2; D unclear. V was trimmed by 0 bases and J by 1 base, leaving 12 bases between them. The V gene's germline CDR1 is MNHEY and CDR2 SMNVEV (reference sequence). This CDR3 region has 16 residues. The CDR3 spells CASSLSPRPVNYGYTF. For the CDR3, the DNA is TGTGCCAGCAGTTTATCCCCCCGGCCGGTTAACTATGGCTACACCTTC.

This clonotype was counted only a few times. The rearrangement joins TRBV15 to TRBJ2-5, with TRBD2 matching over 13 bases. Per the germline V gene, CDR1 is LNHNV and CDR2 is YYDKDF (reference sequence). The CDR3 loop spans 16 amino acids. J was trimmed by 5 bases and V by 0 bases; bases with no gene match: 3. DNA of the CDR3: TGTGCCACCAGCAGAGATGGACTAGCGGGAGTTGAGACCCAGTACTTC. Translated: CATSRDGLAGVETQYF.

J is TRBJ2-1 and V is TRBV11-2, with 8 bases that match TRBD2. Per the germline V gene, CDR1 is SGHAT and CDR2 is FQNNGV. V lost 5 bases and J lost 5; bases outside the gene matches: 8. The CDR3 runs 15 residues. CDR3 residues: CASSQALADDNEQFF. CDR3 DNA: TGTGCCAGCAGCCAAGCACTAGCGGACGACAATGAGCAGTTCTTC. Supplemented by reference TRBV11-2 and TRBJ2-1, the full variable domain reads EAGVAQSPRYKIIEKRQSVAFWCNPISGHATLYWYQQILGQGPKLLIQFQNNGVVDDSQLPKDRFSAERLKGVDSTLKIQPAKLEDSAVYLCASSQALADDNEQFFGPGTRLTVL.

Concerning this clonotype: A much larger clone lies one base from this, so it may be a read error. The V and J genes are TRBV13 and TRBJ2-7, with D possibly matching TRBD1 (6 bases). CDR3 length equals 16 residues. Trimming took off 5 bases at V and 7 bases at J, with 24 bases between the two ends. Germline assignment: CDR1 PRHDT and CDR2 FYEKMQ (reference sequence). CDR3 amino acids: CASSRRQERWRNEQYF. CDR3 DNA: TGTGCCAGCAGCCGCAGACAGGAAAGGTGGAGGAATGAGCAGTACTTC.

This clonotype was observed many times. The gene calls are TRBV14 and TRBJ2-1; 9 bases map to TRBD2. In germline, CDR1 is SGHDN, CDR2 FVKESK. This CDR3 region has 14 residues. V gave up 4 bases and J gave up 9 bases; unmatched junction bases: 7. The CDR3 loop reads CASSLAGVGFEQFF. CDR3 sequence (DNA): TGTGCCAGCAGCCTAGCGGGAGTTGGCTTTGAGCAGTTCTTC. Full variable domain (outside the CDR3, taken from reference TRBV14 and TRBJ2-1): EAGVTQFPSHSVIEKGQTVTLRCDPISGHDNLYWYRRVMGKEIKFLLHFVKESKQDESGMPNNRFLAERTGGTYSTLKVQPAELEDSGVYFCASSLAGVGFEQFFGPGTRLTVL.

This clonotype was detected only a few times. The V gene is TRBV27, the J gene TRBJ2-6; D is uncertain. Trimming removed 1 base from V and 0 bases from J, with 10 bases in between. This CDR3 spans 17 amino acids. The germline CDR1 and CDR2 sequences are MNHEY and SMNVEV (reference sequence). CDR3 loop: CASSLLWGSSGANVLTF. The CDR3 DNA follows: TGTGCCAGCAGTTTATTGTGGGGAAGCTCTGGGGCCAACGTCCTGACTTTC.

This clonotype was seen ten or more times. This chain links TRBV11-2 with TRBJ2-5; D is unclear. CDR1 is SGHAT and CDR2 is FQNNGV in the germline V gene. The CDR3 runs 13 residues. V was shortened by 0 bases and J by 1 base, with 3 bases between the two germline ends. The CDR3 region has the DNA TGTGCCAGCAGCTTAGAGGTCCAAGAGACCCAGTACTTC. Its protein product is CASSLEVQETQYF.

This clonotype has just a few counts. This CDR3 is CASGAGILAKNIQYF. CDR3 in DNA: TGTGCCAGCGGTGCAGGGATTCTAGCCAAAAACATTCAGTACTTC. The V call is TRBV28, the J call TRBJ2-4, with D possibly being TRBD1 (5 bases). The germline V gene has CDR1 MDHEN and CDR2 SYDVKM. V was cut by 8 bases and J by 0 bases, with 14 bases left in between. This CDR3 has 15 amino acids.

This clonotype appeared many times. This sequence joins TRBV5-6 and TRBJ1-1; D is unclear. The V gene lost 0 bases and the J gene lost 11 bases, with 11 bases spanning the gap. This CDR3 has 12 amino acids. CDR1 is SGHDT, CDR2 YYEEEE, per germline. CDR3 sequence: CASSLEGRMAFF. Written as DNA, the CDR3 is TGTGCCAGCAGCTTGGAGGGTCGAATGGCTTTCTTT.

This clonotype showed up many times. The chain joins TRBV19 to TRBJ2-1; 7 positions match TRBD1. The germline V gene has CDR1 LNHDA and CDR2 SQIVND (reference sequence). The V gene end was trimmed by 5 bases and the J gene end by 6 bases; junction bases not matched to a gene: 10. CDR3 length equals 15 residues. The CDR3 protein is CASSQTPGQSNEQFF. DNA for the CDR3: TGTGCCAGTAGTCAAACCCCGGGACAGAGCAATGAGCAGTTCTTC.

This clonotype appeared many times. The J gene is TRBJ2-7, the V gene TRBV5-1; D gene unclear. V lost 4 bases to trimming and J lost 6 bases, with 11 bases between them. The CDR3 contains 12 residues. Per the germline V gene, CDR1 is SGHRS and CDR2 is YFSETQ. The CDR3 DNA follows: TGCGCCAGCAGCCATGGTAGTGGCGAGCAGTACTTC. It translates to CASSHGSGEQYF.